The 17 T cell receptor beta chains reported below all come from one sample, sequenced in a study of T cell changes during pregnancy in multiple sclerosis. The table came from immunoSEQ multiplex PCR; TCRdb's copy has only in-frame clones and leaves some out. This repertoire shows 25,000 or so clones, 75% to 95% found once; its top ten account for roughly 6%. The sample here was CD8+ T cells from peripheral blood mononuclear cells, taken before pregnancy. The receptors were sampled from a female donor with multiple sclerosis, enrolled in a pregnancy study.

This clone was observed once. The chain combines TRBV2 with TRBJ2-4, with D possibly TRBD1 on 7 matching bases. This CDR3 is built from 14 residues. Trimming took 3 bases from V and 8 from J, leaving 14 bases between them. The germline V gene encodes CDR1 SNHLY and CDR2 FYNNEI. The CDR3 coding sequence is TGTGCCAGCAGTGACGACAGGGAGGTAGACATTCAGTACTTC. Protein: CASSDDREVDIQYF.

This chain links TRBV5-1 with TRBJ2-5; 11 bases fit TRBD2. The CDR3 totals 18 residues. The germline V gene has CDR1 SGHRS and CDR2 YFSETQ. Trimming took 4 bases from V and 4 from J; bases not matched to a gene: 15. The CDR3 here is CASSATMVTSGSGETQYF. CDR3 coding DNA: TGCGCCAGCAGCGCTACAATGGTCACTAGCGGGAGTGGAGAGACCCAGTACTTC.

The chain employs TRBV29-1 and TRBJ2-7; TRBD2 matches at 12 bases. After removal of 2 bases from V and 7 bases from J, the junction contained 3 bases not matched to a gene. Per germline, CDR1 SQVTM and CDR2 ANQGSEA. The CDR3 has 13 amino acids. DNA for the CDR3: TGCAGCGTTGAATCTAGCGGGAGGGGAGAGCAGTACTTC. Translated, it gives CSVESSGRGEQYF.

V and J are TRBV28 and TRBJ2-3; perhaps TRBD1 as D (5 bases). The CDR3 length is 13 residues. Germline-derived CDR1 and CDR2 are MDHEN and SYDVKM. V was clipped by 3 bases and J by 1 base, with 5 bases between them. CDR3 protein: CASSFRGTDTQYF. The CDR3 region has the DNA TGTGCCAGCAGTTTCAGGGGCACAGATACGCAGTATTTT.

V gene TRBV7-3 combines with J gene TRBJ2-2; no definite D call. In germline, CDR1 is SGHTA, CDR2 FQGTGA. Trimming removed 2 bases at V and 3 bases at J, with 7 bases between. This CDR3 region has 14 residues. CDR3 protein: CASSLLLDTGELFF. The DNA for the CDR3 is TGTGCCAGCAGCTTACTCTTAGACACCGGGGAGCTGTTTTTT.

The CDR3 reads CASSGQGQGLREAFF. The CDR3, as DNA: TGTGCCAGCAGCGGCCAGGGACAGGGGCTGAGGGAAGCTTTCTTT. This chain connects TRBV7-9 to TRBJ1-1; TRBD1 matches 10 bases. V shed 5 bases, J shed 8 bases, and the junction held 11 bases outside the gene matches. This CDR3 contains 15 residues. Germline V gene sequence: CDR1 SEHNR, CDR2 FQNEAQ (reference sequence).

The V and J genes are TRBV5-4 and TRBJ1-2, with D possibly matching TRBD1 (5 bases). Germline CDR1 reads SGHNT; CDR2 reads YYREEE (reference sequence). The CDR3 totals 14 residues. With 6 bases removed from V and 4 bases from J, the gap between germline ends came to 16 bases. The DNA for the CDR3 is TGTGCCAGCACCCTTGCAGGGTTGGGCTATGGCTACACCTTC. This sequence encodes CASTLAGLGYGYTF.

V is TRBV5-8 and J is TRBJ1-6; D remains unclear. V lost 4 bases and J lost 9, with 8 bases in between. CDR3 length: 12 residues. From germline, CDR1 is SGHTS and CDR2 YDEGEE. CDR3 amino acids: CASSHTSSPLHF. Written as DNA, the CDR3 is TGTGCCAGCAGCCATACTAGTTCACCCCTCCACTTT.

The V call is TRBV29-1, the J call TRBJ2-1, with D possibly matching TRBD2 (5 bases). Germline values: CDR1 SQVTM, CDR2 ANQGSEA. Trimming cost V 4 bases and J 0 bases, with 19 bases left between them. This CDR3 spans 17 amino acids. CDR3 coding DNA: TGCAGCGTTGGAGGGATCCAGACCCATCTCTCCTACAATGAGCAGTTCTTC. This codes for CSVGGIQTHLSYNEQFF.

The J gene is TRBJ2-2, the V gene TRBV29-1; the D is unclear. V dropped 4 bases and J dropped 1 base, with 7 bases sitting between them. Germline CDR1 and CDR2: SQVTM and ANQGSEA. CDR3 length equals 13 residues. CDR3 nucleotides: TGCAGCGTTGTTGCAGAGAACACCGGGGAGCTGTTTTTT. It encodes CSVVAENTGELFF.

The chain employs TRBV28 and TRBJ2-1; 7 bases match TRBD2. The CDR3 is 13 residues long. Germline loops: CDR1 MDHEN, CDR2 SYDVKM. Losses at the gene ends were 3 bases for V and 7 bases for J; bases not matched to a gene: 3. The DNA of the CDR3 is TGTGCCAGCAGTTTGTGGGAGGGGAATGAGCAGTTCTTC. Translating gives CASSLWEGNEQFF.

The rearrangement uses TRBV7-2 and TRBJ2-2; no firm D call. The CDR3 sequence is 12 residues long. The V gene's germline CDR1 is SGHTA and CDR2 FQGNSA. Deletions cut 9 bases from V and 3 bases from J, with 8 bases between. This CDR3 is CARESDTGELFF. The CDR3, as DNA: TGTGCCAGGGAGAGTGACACCGGGGAGCTGTTTTTT.

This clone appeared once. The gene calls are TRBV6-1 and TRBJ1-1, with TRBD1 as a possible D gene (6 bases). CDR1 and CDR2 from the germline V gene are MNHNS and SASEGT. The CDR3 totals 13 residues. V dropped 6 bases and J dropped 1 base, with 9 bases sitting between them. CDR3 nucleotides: TGTGCCAGCAGGCAGGGGACGAACACTGAAGCTTTCTTT. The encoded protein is CASRQGTNTEAFF.

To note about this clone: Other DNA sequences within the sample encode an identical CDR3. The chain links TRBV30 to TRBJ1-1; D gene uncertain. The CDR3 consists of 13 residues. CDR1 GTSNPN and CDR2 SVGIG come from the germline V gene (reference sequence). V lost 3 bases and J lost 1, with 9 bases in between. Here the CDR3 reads CAWSPTGNTEAFF. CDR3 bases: TGTGCCTGGAGCCCGACGGGGAACACTGAAGCTTTCTTT.

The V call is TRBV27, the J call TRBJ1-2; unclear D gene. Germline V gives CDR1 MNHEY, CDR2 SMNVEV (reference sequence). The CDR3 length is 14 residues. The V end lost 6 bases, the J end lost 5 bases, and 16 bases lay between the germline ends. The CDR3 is CASSPRREVYGYTF. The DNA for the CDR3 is TGTGCCAGCAGCCCTCGCCGGGAGGTTTATGGCTACACCTTC.

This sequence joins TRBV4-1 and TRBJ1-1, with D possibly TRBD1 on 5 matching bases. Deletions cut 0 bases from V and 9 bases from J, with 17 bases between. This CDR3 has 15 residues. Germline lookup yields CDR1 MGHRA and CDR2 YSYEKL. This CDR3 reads CASSQDTGQGGKAFF. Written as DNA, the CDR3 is TGCGCCAGCAGCCAAGATACCGGGCAGGGTGGTAAAGCTTTCTTT.

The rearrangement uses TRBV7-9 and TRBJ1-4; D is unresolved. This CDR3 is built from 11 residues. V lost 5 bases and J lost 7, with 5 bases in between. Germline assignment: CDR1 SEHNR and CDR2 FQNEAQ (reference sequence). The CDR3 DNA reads TGTGCCAGCAGCACGGGTGAAAAACTGTTTTTT. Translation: CASSTGEKLFF.